The clone carrying this TCR beta chain was recorded a few times. This specimen belongs to a study of blood T cells in healthy people across ages. CDR3 length equals 12 residues. V lost 7 bases and J lost 6; bases outside the gene matches: 6. Per germline, CDR1 GTSNPN and CDR2 SVGIG (reference sequence). Through a sample-barcoded 5' primer and a J-beta primer mix, a second PCR was run for roughly 6 to 12 cycles. TCRdb reprocessed the 5' RACE reads with MiXCR, giving one entry per CDR3 protein. The top ten hold over 3.5% of the sample, which has 1.5 million to 1.8 million distinct CDR3 sequences, approximately 39% seen once. The authors drew about 10 milliliters of peripheral blood from each donor.

This rearrangement joins TRBV30 to TRBJ2-1, with 7 nucleotides matching TRBD1. The sequencing sample was made of blood. The TCR originated in a young woman in good health. The CDR3 DNA reads as TGTGCCTCCTATACAGGGGTCAATGAGCAGTTCTTC. It codes for CASYTGVNEQFF.